This TCR beta chain was identified in a study of blood T cell repertoires in COVID-19. The repertoire was sequenced with immunoSEQ multiplex PCR; TCRdb's copy has only in-frame clones and lacks some. The sample lists about 200,000 clones, over 70% occurring once. Trimming removed 2 bases from V and 4 bases from J, with 11 bases in between. There are 14 residues in the CDR3. Germline lookup yields CDR1 LNHDA and CDR2 SQIVND (reference sequence). Sequences were obtained from peripheral blood. The chain couples TRBV19 to TRBJ1-1; D not resolved. The clonotype originates from a woman in her sixties or seventies with acute or convalescent COVID-19. The CDR3 DNA reads TGTGCCAGTAGTATACCCCTCCGGGGCACTGAAGCTTTCTTT. It is translated as CASSIPLRGTEAFF. Full variable domain (rest looked up from reference TRBV19 and TRBJ1-1): DGGITQSPKYLFRKEGQNVTLSCEQNLNHDAMYWYRQDPGQGLRLIYYSQIVNDFQKGDIAEGYSVSREKKESFPLTVTSAQKNPTAFYLCASSIPLRGTEAFFGQGTRLTVV.